Listed below are T cell receptor beta chains from one sample, sequenced in a study of OX40 agonist ivuxolimab in advanced cancers. Only in-frame clones appear in the TCRdb table, and some are missing; sequencing was by immunoSEQ multiplex PCR. The data contain approximately 82,000 clones, around 94% of them singletons. The source material was CD4+ or CD8+ T cells sorted from blood, sampled in a trial of the OX40 agonist ivuxolimab. The receptors stem from an adult with an advanced solid tumor such as melanoma, head and neck, liver or kidney cancer. CDR3s include the opening cysteine and the closing phenylalanine or tryptophan. Fields, in order: J gene, V gene, D gene, clone size, CDR3 DNA, CDR3 protein. D genes are given only for firm matches. Only part of the rows carry a size: once, few, many, or a class if the clone is expanded.

J: TRBJ1-5
V: TRBV7-9
D: TRBD1
size: NA
DNA: TGTGCCAGCAGCTTTGGGGACAGGGGTAATCAGCCCCAGCATTTT
CDR3: CASSFGDRGNQPQHF

J: TRBJ2-5
V: TRBV4-3
D: NA
size: NA
DNA: TGCGCCAGCAGCCAAGAATTCGCCTCACAAGAGACCCAGTACTTC
CDR3: CASSQEFASQETQYF

J: TRBJ2-7
V: TRBV5-1
D: NA
size: NA
DNA: TGCGCCAGCGGGAACGGGGCCCAAGAGCAGTACTTC
CDR3: CASGNGAQEQYF

J: TRBJ2-5
V: TRBV29-1
D: TRBD1
size: NA
DNA: TGCAGCGTTGAAGACCTCCGTATGGGGACAGGTCTACTCCCGGGGGCCCAAGAGACCCAGTACTTC
CDR3: CSVEDLRMGTGLLPGAQETQYF

J: TRBJ2-1
V: TRBV11-2
D: NA
size: NA
DNA: TGTGCCAGCAGCTCCGGACATACTTCCTACAATGAGCAGTTCTTC
CDR3: CASSSGHTSYNEQFF

J: TRBJ2-4
V: TRBV29-1
D: NA
size: few
DNA: TGCAGCGTTGAGGGGGGGCTAGCCAAAAACATTCAGTACTTC
CDR3: CSVEGGLAKNIQYF

J: TRBJ2-7
V: TRBV18
D: TRBD1
size: NA
DNA: TGTGCCAGCTCAGCCGATGAAGGACAGGGGGTCTACGAGCAGTACTTC
CDR3: CASSADEGQGVYEQYF

J: TRBJ2-5
V: TRBV7-7
D: NA
size: NA
DNA: TGTGCTAGCAGCTTGCGCGGCACCGAGGAGGAGACCCAGTACTTC
CDR3: CASSLRGTEEETQYF

J: TRBJ2-7
V: TRBV27
D: TRBD1
size: NA
DNA: TGTGCCAGCAGGATTCCGGGACAGGGGTCCGAGCAGTACTTC
CDR3: CASRIPGQGSEQYF

J: TRBJ2-3
V: TRBV6-5
D: NA
size: NA
DNA: TGTGCCAGCAGTTACTCTGGGGTTGATACGCAGTATTTT
CDR3: CASSYSGVDTQYF